One and the same sample provided the 17 T cell receptor beta chains below, sequenced in a study of graft-versus-host responses after intestinal transplantation. Data came from immunoSEQ multiplex PCR; TCRdb stores just in-frame clones and leaves some out. The table has tens of thousands of clones, roughly 89% seen once. Sequenced here: PBMCs, sampled about 63 days after intestinal transplantation. The receptors come from a human patient who received an intestinal transplant, so some T cells may come from the graft donor.

J is TRBJ2-1 and V is TRBV4-1; 7 positions match TRBD2. Germline assignment: CDR1 MGHRA and CDR2 YSYEKL. CDR3 length: 16 residues. Trimming cost V 0 bases and J 7 bases; bases outside gene matches: 9. The CDR3 coding sequence is TGCGCCAGCAGCCAAGATGGGTCGGGGGGTGGGAATGAGCAGTTCTTC. It encodes CASSQDGSGGGNEQFF.

The V call is TRBV7-9, the J call TRBJ2-5; D not resolved. The V gene lost 5 bases and the J gene lost 13 bases, with 17 bases spanning the gap. Looked up from germline, CDR1 is SEHNR and CDR2 is FQNEAQ (reference sequence). The CDR3 extends over 12 amino acids. The CDR3 DNA reads as TGTGCCAGCAGCCTTCCTCATTACGAGCTGTACTTC. Translating gives CASSLPHYELYF.

The chain couples TRBV7-9 to TRBJ2-7; 9 bases align to TRBD1. The CDR3 is 14 residues long. Germline V gene data show CDR1 as SEHNR and CDR2 as FQNEAQ (reference sequence). With V trimmed by 2 bases and J by 3 bases, 2 bases remained unmatched. CDR3 residues: CASSLRDRDYEQYF. CDR3 coding DNA: TGTGCCAGCAGCTTAAGGGACAGGGACTACGAGCAGTACTTC.

The V gene is TRBV27, the J gene TRBJ2-7, with D unresolved. V was pared by 4 bases and J by 3 bases, with 25 bases between. Per the germline V gene, CDR1 is MNHEY and CDR2 is SMNVEV (reference sequence). The CDR3 consists of 18 residues. The CDR3 bases are TGTGCCAGCAGTTCCAATCCAAAGATTCGTACGGCCTTCTACGAGCAGTACTTC. Amino acids: CASSSNPKIRTAFYEQYF.

The V call is TRBV27, the J call TRBJ2-7; D is unclear. This CDR3 comprises 13 residues. Germline V lookup: CDR1 MNHEY, CDR2 SMNVEV (reference sequence). Trimming took 4 bases from V and 6 from J, leaving 13 bases between them. For the CDR3, the DNA is TGTGCCAGCAGTTACACTTCGGCGGTCGAGCAGTACTTC. Protein sequence: CASSYTSAVEQYF.

J is TRBJ1-2 and V is TRBV5-1; D remains ambiguous. There are 12 residues in the CDR3. Germline V gene data show CDR1 as SGHRS and CDR2 as YFSETQ. The V end lost 4 bases, the J end lost 4 bases, and 8 bases lay between the germline ends. The CDR3 protein is CASSQESYGYTF. The DNA for the CDR3 is TGCGCCAGCAGCCAGGAGTCCTATGGCTACACCTTC.

The chain is built from TRBV10-2 and TRBJ2-7, with 9 nucleotides matching TRBD1. CDR1 is WSHSY and CDR2 is SAAADI in the germline V gene. Trimming took 6 bases from V and 2 from J; bases not matched to a gene: 2. There are 13 residues in the CDR3. The CDR3 coding sequence is TGCGCCAGCAGCGGACAGGGGCCCTACGAGCAGTACTTC. It encodes CASSGQGPYEQYF.

The CDR3 region has the DNA TGTGCCAGCAGCTTAGAACAGGGTCTAACCGGGGAGCTGTTTTTT. It translates to CASSLEQGLTGELFF. The chain employs TRBV7-2 and TRBJ2-2; a weak D match, TRBD1 (6 bases). This CDR3 contains 15 residues. CDR1 and CDR2 from the germline V gene are SGHTA and FQGNSA. V shed 1 base and J shed 5 bases, with 11 bases lying between them.

The chain carries TRBV4-1 and TRBJ2-5; D unclear. Gene TRBJ2-7 matches the end of the DNA better, so the J call may be wrong. In germline, CDR1 is MGHRA, CDR2 YSYEKL. The CDR3 is 14 residues long. CDR3 bases: TGCGCCAGCAGCCAAGAAGGCAGCTCCTACGAGCAGTACTTC. It translates to CASSQEGSSYEQYF.

V is TRBV19 and J is TRBJ1-2, with D possibly TRBD1 on 5 matching bases. CDR1 and CDR2 (germline): LNHDA, SQIVND (reference sequence). CDR3 length: 14 residues. Trimming left V 8 bases short and J 5 bases short, with 18 bases between. The CDR3 reads CASRRAGEEYGYTF. The CDR3 nucleotides read TGTGCCAGTCGACGGGCGGGGGAGGAATATGGCTACACCTTC.

CDR3 in DNA: TGTGCCAGCAGCCCCGGGCCAGGGTTGGACGAGCAGTACTTC. As protein: CASSPGPGLDEQYF. The V and J genes are TRBV5-6 and TRBJ2-7, with D perhaps TRBD1 (5 bases). Trimming pared 4 bases from V and 5 bases from J, leaving 16 bases between. The length of the CDR3 is 14 residues. The germline V gene has CDR1 SGHDT and CDR2 YYEEEE.

This chain joins TRBV7-2 and TRBJ1-1; no definite D call. The CDR3 totals 13 residues. The germline gives CDR1 SGHTA, CDR2 FQGNSA. Trimming took off 4 bases at V and 0 bases at J, with 6 bases between the two ends. CDR3 in amino acids: CASSSDVNTEAFF. CDR3 in DNA: TGTGCCAGCAGCTCGGACGTGAACACTGAAGCTTTCTTT. Filled out from reference TRBV7-2 and TRBJ1-1, the complete variable domain reads GAGVSQSPSNKVTEKGKDVELRCDPISGHTALYWYRQSLGQGLEFLIYFQGNSAPDKSGLPSDRFSAERTGGSVSTLTIQRTQQEDSAVYLCASSSDVNTEAFFGQGTRLTVV.

The chain joins TRBV19 to TRBJ2-7; no reliable D call. Trimming shortened V by 1 base and J by 0 bases, and 13 bases separated the two germline ends. This CDR3 contains 16 residues. Looked up from germline, CDR1 is LNHDA and CDR2 is SQIVND (reference sequence). The CDR3 sequence is CASSIVASSSSYEQYF. CDR3 bases: TGTGCCAGTAGTATAGTTGCTAGTTCGAGCTCCTACGAGCAGTACTTC.

The chain has TRBV15 and TRBJ1-2; the D is unclear. Germline values: CDR1 LNHNV, CDR2 YYDKDF (reference sequence). This CDR3 has 14 amino acids. V lost 5 bases and J lost 3, with 13 bases in between. The DNA of the CDR3 is TGTGCCACCAGCCCGGGTCACAGCGACTATGGCTACACCTTC. Protein product: CATSPGHSDYGYTF. The variable domain in full, completed from reference TRBV15 and TRBJ1-2, reads DAMVIQNPRYQVTQFGKPVTLSCSQTLNHNVMYWYQQKSSQAPKLLFHYYDKDFNNEADTPDNFQSRRPNTSFCFLDIRSPGLGDTAMYLCATSPGHSDYGYTFGSGTRLTVV.

This clone occurred a few times. V is TRBV29-1 and J is TRBJ2-7; 9 nucleotides agree with TRBD2. V lost 6 bases, J lost 2 bases, and 8 bases stayed unmatched. The CDR3 length is 14 residues. The germline V gene has CDR1 SQVTM and CDR2 ANQGSEA. This CDR3 reads CSVVRLAATYEQYF. The CDR3 nucleotides are TGCAGCGTGGTTAGACTAGCGGCTACCTACGAGCAGTACTTC.

The chain is built from TRBV7-8 and TRBJ2-3; D is unresolved. Trimming pared 2 bases from V and 5 bases from J, leaving 8 bases between. CDR1 and CDR2 from the germline V gene are SGHVS and FQNEAQ. The CDR3 covers 13 residues. The CDR3 bases are TGTGCCAGCAGCTTATCTTCGGGAGATACGCAGTATTTT. Encoded protein: CASSLSSGDTQYF.

This chain uses TRBV7-2 with TRBJ2-7, with 8 positions matching TRBD2. J was trimmed by 3 bases and V by 4 bases; bases with no gene match: 5. Germline V gene data show CDR1 as SGHTA and CDR2 as FQGNSA. The CDR3 runs to 14 residues. CDR3 region: CASSSYAGGYEQYF. In DNA form, the CDR3 reads TGTGCCAGCAGCTCTTATGCGGGGGGCTACGAGCAGTACTTC.